Listed below are T cell receptor beta chains from one sample, sequenced in a study of CD8 T cells in Susac syndrome. TCRdb processed the immunoSEQ multiplex PCR reads anew with MiXCR; each CDR3 protein has one entry. The data hold approximately 150,000 distinct CDR3 sequences, with roughly 80% observed a single time. Input material: CD8+ T cells from PBMCs. Receptors originate from a human donor with multiple sclerosis. CDR3s include the opening cysteine and the closing phenylalanine or tryptophan. The D gene is left open where the match is weak. Rows may omit the clone size; those that give it use once, few, many or a size class.

v_gene: TRBV19; abundance: -; j_gene: TRBJ1-3; d_gene: -; CDR3nt: TGTGCCAGTAGTGCAGAGGTCCGCTCTGGAAACACCATATATTTT; CDR3aa: CASSAEVRSGNTIYF
v_gene: TRBV15; abundance: -; j_gene: TRBJ2-1; d_gene: -; CDR3nt: TGTGCCACCAGCAGAGATGCTGTGGGGCGCTACAATGAGCAGTTCTTC; CDR3aa: CATSRDAVGRYNEQFF
v_gene: TRBV7-9; abundance: few; j_gene: TRBJ2-1; d_gene: -; CDR3nt: TGTGCCAGCAGCTTCCGGACACCAGACAATGAGCAGTTCTTC; CDR3aa: CASSFRTPDNEQFF
v_gene: TRBV4-2; abundance: few; j_gene: TRBJ2-1; d_gene: TRBD2; CDR3nt: TGTGCCAGCAGCCAAGATTGGAAACGGGAGGGCCCAGATGAGCAGTTCTTC; CDR3aa: CASSQDWKREGPDEQFF
v_gene: TRBV20-1; abundance: -; j_gene: TRBJ2-7; d_gene: TRBD1; CDR3nt: TGCAGTGCTAGATACAGGGGTAACGAGCAGTACTTC; CDR3aa: CSARYRGNEQYF
v_gene: TRBV19; abundance: -; j_gene: TRBJ2-1; d_gene: -; CDR3nt: TGTGCCAGTAGTCGGGACACCTTCAATGAGCAGTTCTTC; CDR3aa: CASSRDTFNEQFF
v_gene: TRBV12-3/TRBV12-4; abundance: -; j_gene: TRBJ1-5; d_gene: -; CDR3nt: TGTGCCAGCAGCTTACAGGAGTTCCCTCTCAATCAGCCCCAGCATTTT; CDR3aa: CASSLQEFPLNQPQHF
v_gene: TRBV29-1; abundance: -; j_gene: TRBJ1-2; d_gene: TRBD1; CDR3nt: TGCAGCGTTGTATATTCTCGGGGACAGGAGTCTCCTAGCTATGGCTACACCTTC; CDR3aa: CSVVYSRGQESPSYGYTF
v_gene: TRBV5-6; abundance: -; j_gene: TRBJ1-5; d_gene: -; CDR3nt: TGTGCCAGCAGCTTGGGGAGGGGACAAATCAATCAGCCCCAGCATTTT; CDR3aa: CASSLGRGQINQPQHF
v_gene: TRBV7-8; abundance: -; j_gene: TRBJ1-2; d_gene: -; CDR3nt: TGTGCCAGCAGCGCGTACGGATCCCAAGGGGGCTACACCTTC; CDR3aa: CASSAYGSQGGYTF
v_gene: TRBV7-2; abundance: -; j_gene: TRBJ1-1; d_gene: -; CDR3nt: TGTGCCAGCAGCTTCCTGAATATGAACACTGAAGCTTTCTTT; CDR3aa: CASSFLNMNTEAFF